A single sample gave rise to the 28 T cell receptor beta chains below, sequenced in a study of T cell responses to AZD1222 COVID-19 vaccine. Here immunoSEQ multiplex PCR was the method, and the copy in TCRdb shows in-frame clones only, minus some. The sample holds about 120,000 clones, about 89% seen once. Sequenced material: peripheral blood, taken on day 0 of MenACWY control vaccination. These receptors were obtained from an adult in good health.

The chain is built from TRBV5-1 and TRBJ1-1; no firm D call. This CDR3 has 15 residues. Trimming removed 0 bases from V and 1 base from J, with 10 bases in between. Germline V CDR1 and CDR2: SGHRS, YFSETQ. CDR3 loop: CASSLGGSKNTEAFF. CDR3 in DNA: TGCGCCAGCAGCTTGGGTGGAAGCAAGAACACTGAAGCTTTCTTT.

Remarks on this clone: Other DNA sequences in this sample translate to the same CDR3. The chain uses TRBV12-3 or TRBV12-4 and TRBJ1-2; unclear D gene. With 3 bases removed from V and 8 bases from J, the gap between germline ends came to 7 bases. CDR3 length: 11 amino acids. The CDR3 DNA follows: TGTGCCAGCAGTTTGACGGGAGGCTACACCTTC. Its translation: CASSLTGGYTF.

The J gene is TRBJ2-7, the V gene TRBV7-6; 14 bases align to TRBD2. Germline loops: CDR1 SGHVS, CDR2 FNYEAQ. The CDR3 runs 15 residues. With V trimmed by 4 bases and J by 4 bases, 3 bases remained unmatched. As DNA, the CDR3 is TGTGCCAGCAGCTCCGGGACTAGCGGGAGTTACGAGCAGTACTTC. Residues: CASSSGTSGSYEQYF.

This clone was seen a handful of times. In the same sample, other DNA sequences code for this CDR3. The gene calls are TRBV2 and TRBJ1-1; D is undetermined. Germline lookup yields CDR1 SNHLY and CDR2 FYNNEI. Trimming cost V 2 bases and J 1 base, with 5 bases left between them. The CDR3 has 13 amino acids. The CDR3 region is CASSELPNTEAFF. In nucleotides, the CDR3 is TGTGCCAGCAGTGAATTACCGAACACTGAAGCTTTCTTT.

The chain recombines TRBV24-1 with TRBJ2-7; D assignment may be TRBD1 or TRBD2 (5 bases each). This CDR3 has 14 amino acids. V was pared by 4 bases and J by 6 bases, with 15 bases between. Germline V lookup: CDR1 KGHDR, CDR2 SFDVKD. CDR3 amino acids: CATSDPSRGLEQYF. DNA of the CDR3: TGTGCCACCAGTGACCCTTCACGGGGCCTCGAGCAGTACTTC.

The rearrangement links TRBV28 to TRBJ2-2; D perhaps matches TRBD2 (6 bases). CDR1 and CDR2 (germline): MDHEN, SYDVKM. V lost 6 bases, J lost 6 bases, and 11 bases lay in between. The CDR3 spans 13 residues. CDR3 residues: CASRPPGAGELFF. CDR3 bases: TGTGCCAGCAGGCCGCCGGGGGCCGGGGAGCTGTTTTTT.

The DNA of the CDR3 is TGTGCCAGCAGACTAGCGTACTCCTACGAGCAGTACTTC. Protein: CASRLAYSYEQYF. V and J are TRBV12-3 or TRBV12-4 and TRBJ2-7; 7 bases match TRBD2. The CDR3 consists of 13 residues. V lost 6 bases and J lost 0; bases outside the gene matches: 2.

This clone has only a few counts. The chain is built from TRBV5-5 and TRBJ2-6; D not resolved. This CDR3 contains 16 residues. The V end was cut by 1 base, the J end by 0 bases, with 8 bases between. Per germline, CDR1 SGHKS and CDR2 YYEKEE (reference sequence). Written as DNA, the CDR3 is TGTGCCAGCAGCTTGAGGTTTCCCTCTGGGGCCAACGTCCTGACTTTC. This sequence encodes CASSLRFPSGANVLTF.

V gene TRBV5-4 combines with J gene TRBJ2-1, with D uncertain. V lost 4 bases and J 8 bases, leaving 13 bases between the germline ends. Germline V lookup: CDR1 SGHNT, CDR2 YYREEE (reference sequence). The CDR3 runs 13 residues. CDR3 DNA: TGTGCCAGCAGCACTATGAGCAGTGATGAGCAGTTCTTC. It codes for CASSTMSSDEQFF.

The rearrangement links TRBV28 to TRBJ2-1; TRBD2 aligns across 7 bases. CDR1 MDHEN and CDR2 SYDVKM come from the germline V gene. The junction had 11 bases not matched to a gene; V was cut back by 3 bases and J by 9 bases. The CDR3 totals 15 residues. CDR3 bases: TGTGCCAGCAGTTTGGGAGGGGCCCGAGGGGTTGAGCAGTTCTTC. It translates to CASSLGGARGVEQFF.

The J gene is TRBJ2-7, the V gene TRBV11-2; tentatively, D is TRBD1 or TRBD2 (5 bases each). Trimming left V 5 bases short and J 1 base short, with 12 bases between. This CDR3 has 14 residues. The germline gives CDR1 SGHAT, CDR2 FQNNGV. As DNA, the CDR3 is TGTGCCAGCAGCCCCCGGGGACGGTCCTACGAGCAGTACTTC. Translating it yields CASSPRGRSYEQYF.

This chain joins TRBV28 and TRBJ1-6; D perhaps matches TRBD1 (6 bases). The CDR3 totals 17 residues. Germline V CDR1 and CDR2: MDHEN, SYDVKM. V lost 7 bases, J lost 0 bases, and 16 bases lay in between. The CDR3 is CASIPSGGSSYNSPLHF. The CDR3 region has the DNA TGTGCCAGCATCCCGAGTGGGGGCAGCTCCTATAATTCACCCCTCCACTTT.

The DNA for the CDR3 is TGTGCCAGCAGCTTAAGTCCTGGCAGGCCCAATGAGCAGTTCTTC. Protein sequence: CASSLSPGRPNEQFF. The V call is TRBV7-3, the J call TRBJ2-1; the D is unclear. CDR3 size: 15 residues. V was pared by 1 base and J by 6 bases, with 13 bases between. Germline V gene sequence: CDR1 SGHTA, CDR2 FQGTGA.

The chain is built from TRBV27 and TRBJ2-2; D gene uncertain. This CDR3 region has 13 residues. Trimming shortened V by 2 bases and J by 7 bases, and 8 bases separated the two germline ends. Germline V gene sequence: CDR1 MNHEY, CDR2 SMNVEV (reference sequence). The CDR3 here is CASSLDSGGELFF. The CDR3 bases are TGTGCCAGCAGTTTAGACTCCGGCGGGGAGCTGTTTTTT.

The chain has TRBV6-2 or TRBV6-3 and TRBJ2-7; TRBD2 aligns across 9 bases. The CDR3 has 15 amino acids. V lost 5 bases to trimming and J lost 5 bases; unmatched junction nucleotides: 10. The V gene's germline CDR1 is MNHEY and CDR2 SVGEGT. This chain's CDR3 is CASSRALAGVNEQYF. The CDR3 bases are TGTGCCAGCAGTAGGGCTTTAGCGGGGGTCAACGAGCAGTACTTC.

The chain is built from TRBV6-1 and TRBJ2-7, with D possibly being TRBD2 (6 bases). Trimming took 1 base from V and 0 from J, leaving 10 bases between them. CDR3 length: 15 amino acids. Germline V gives CDR1 MNHNS, CDR2 SASEGT. DNA of the CDR3: TGTGCCAGCAGTGAAGGGGGAGGTGGCTCCTACGAGCAGTACTTC. This sequence encodes CASSEGGGGSYEQYF.

The chain joins TRBV3-1 (or the pseudogene TRBV3-2) to TRBJ2-2; D is undetermined. V was cut by 1 base and J by 5 bases, with 5 bases left in between. Germline V gives CDR1 LGHDT, CDR2 YNNKEL (reference sequence). The CDR3 is 13 amino acids. In DNA, the CDR3 is TGTGCCAGCAGCCAAGGTTATACCGGGGAGCTGTTTTTT. Translation: CASSQGYTGELFF.

The genes are TRBV7-3 and TRBJ2-3; unclear D gene. The CDR3 consists of 13 residues. V dropped 5 bases and J dropped 0 bases, with 6 bases sitting between them. Germline assignment: CDR1 SGHTA and CDR2 FQGTGA. The chain's CDR3 is CASSLSSTDTQYF. CDR3 DNA: TGTGCCAGCAGCCTCTCCAGCACAGATACGCAGTATTTT.

The rearrangement uses TRBV3-1 (or the pseudogene TRBV3-2) and TRBJ1-2, with TRBD1 as a possible D gene (5 bases). V was trimmed by 3 bases and J by 4 bases, leaving 12 bases between them. Germline-derived CDR1 and CDR2 are LGHDT and YNNKEL (reference sequence). This CDR3 spans 14 amino acids. The CDR3 DNA follows: TGTGCCAGCAGCCAGGGACCAGGAGGCTATGGCTACACCTTC. Translating it yields CASSQGPGGYGYTF.

This clone was recorded only once. V gene TRBV5-1 combines with J gene TRBJ2-5, with 9 bases matching TRBD2. The CDR3 totals 14 residues. V was clipped by 1 base and J by 4 bases; unmatched bases: 2. The V gene's germline CDR1 is SGHRS and CDR2 YFSETQ. The CDR3, as DNA: TGCGCCAGCAGCTTGTCTAGCGGGATAGAGACCCAGTACTTC. This translates into CASSLSSGIETQYF.

The chain couples TRBV5-1 to TRBJ1-1; D ambiguous. Germline values: CDR1 SGHRS, CDR2 YFSETQ. Trimming took off 0 bases at V and 4 bases at J, with 7 bases between the two ends. This CDR3 contains 13 residues. The CDR3 sequence is CASSLGSPTEAFF. As DNA, the CDR3 is TGCGCCAGCAGCTTGGGGAGCCCCACTGAAGCTTTCTTT.

V gene TRBV7-8 combines with J gene TRBJ2-1, with 8 bases that match TRBD2. CDR1 and CDR2 (germline): SGHVS, FQNEAQ. Germline trimming cut 3 bases from V and 2 bases from J; bases unmatched to any gene: 3. The CDR3 length is 15 residues. CDR3 in DNA: TGTGCCAGCAGCTTTGGAGCGGGGGCCTACAATGAGCAGTTCTTC. It translates to CASSFGAGAYNEQFF.

The chain carries TRBV30 and TRBJ2-2; 11 bases agree with TRBD2. Germline trimming cut 4 bases from V and 6 bases from J; bases unmatched to any gene: 7. This CDR3 has 15 amino acids. Germline CDR1 and CDR2: GTSNPN and SVGIG (reference sequence). As DNA, the CDR3 is TGTGCCTGGACCAATAGCGGGAGGGGGTCCGGGGAGCTGTTTTTT. This codes for CAWTNSGRGSGELFF.

This clone was found once. V usage is TRBV10-3 and J usage is TRBJ1-1; 8 nucleotides line up with TRBD1. Germline loops: CDR1 ENHRY, CDR2 SYGVKD. The CDR3 is 15 residues long. Trimming at V came to 3 bases and at J to 1 base, leaving 4 bases not matched to a gene. The chain's CDR3 is CAISDLTGENTEAFF. In nucleotides, the CDR3 is TGTGCCATCAGTGACTTGACAGGGGAGAACACTGAAGCTTTCTTT.

The chain has TRBV3-1 (or the pseudogene TRBV3-2) and TRBJ2-3; TRBD1 agrees at 7 bases. The V segment lost 1 base and the J segment 4 bases; nucleotides outside the gene matches: 8. The length of the CDR3 is 16 residues. CDR1 is LGHDT, CDR2 YNNKEL, per germline (reference sequence). In nucleotides, the CDR3 is TGTGCCAGCAGCCAAGGTTTAGGGGGCGTATCAGATACGCAGTATTTT. Its translation is CASSQGLGGVSDTQYF.

V gene TRBV4-2 combines with J gene TRBJ2-5; D uncertain. Germline CDR1 and CDR2: LGHNA and YNFKEQ. V lost 0 bases and J 7 bases, leaving 15 bases between the germline ends. The CDR3 has 15 residues. The DNA of the CDR3 is TGTGCCAGCAGCCAAGATCTTGGACCGCGCGGGACCCAGTACTTC. Amino acids: CASSQDLGPRGTQYF.

Note on this clone: Compared with germline, one end of the junction differs, possibly owing to a read error. The chain links TRBV10-1 to TRBJ2-2; D unclear. The CDR3 has 16 amino acids. The germline gives CDR1 WNHNN, CDR2 SYGVQD (reference sequence). The CDR3 sequence is CLEIPVGSQTTGELFF. In nucleotides, the CDR3 is TGTCTCGAGATACCCGTGGGATCCCAAACCACCGGGGAGCTGTTTTTT.

This rearrangement joins TRBV3-1 (or the pseudogene TRBV3-2) to TRBJ2-2, with 9 bases fitting TRBD2. The CDR3 sequence is 15 residues long. Germline V gene sequence: CDR1 LGHDT, CDR2 YNNKEL (reference sequence). Trimming cost V 4 bases and J 1 base; bases outside gene matches: 1. CDR3 DNA: TGTGCCAGCAGCCCTAGCGGGGAGAACACCGGGGAGCTGTTTTTT. Protein: CASSPSGENTGELFF.